Described below is a single T cell receptor (beta chain) sequence and its context. Its matching antigen is unknown. Thymus was obtained from resections taken during corrective heart surgery. The data belong to a study of human thymus T cells. Whole-study results and caveats: Gene usage (both V and J) appeared biased in thymic and blood repertoires.

Sequenced by immunoSEQ multiplex PCR; TCRdb stores in-frame clones only, minus some. The sample comprises about 130,000 clones, around 94% of which are singletons, and 0.024% rests with the top ten. This TCR was recovered from a boy under two years old with a congenital heart defect but otherwise immunologically healthy. Sequencing was carried out using thymus tissue.

CDR3 DNA sequence: TGTGCCAGCAGCTTAATATCTACCCAAAGGAGTAATGAGCAGTTCTTC. Its protein is CASSLISTQRSNEQFF. The V call is TRBV7-2, the J call TRBJ2-1, with no clear D. V was cut by 2 bases and J by 7 bases, with 18 bases left in between. This CDR3 is built from 16 residues. CDR1 is SGHTA, CDR2 FQGNSA, per germline.